Sequencing of this TCR beta chain was carried out in a study of blood T cell repertoires in COVID-19. V dropped 4 bases and J dropped 3 bases, with 10 bases sitting between them. Germline-derived CDR1 and CDR2 are SGHRS and YFSETQ. The CDR3 contains 13 residues. The assay was immunoSEQ multiplex PCR, and TCRdb's table has in-frame clones only and misses some. The profile shows roughly 100,000 clones, about 80% of them singletons. The J gene is TRBJ1-2, the V gene TRBV5-1; D is unresolved. Sequenced material: peripheral blood. The sequence was collected from a man in his 70s with acute or convalescent COVID-19. The CDR3 region is CASSPELDYGYTF. CDR3 nucleotide sequence: TGCGCCAGCAGCCCCGAGCTGGACTATGGCTACACCTTC.